Below, 22 T cell receptor beta chains from the same sample are listed, as sequenced in a study of identical twins. One entry per CDR3 protein results from TCRdb running MiXCR on the 5' RACE reads. The sample contains some 900,000 distinct CDR3 sequences, over 9% of which appear only once. This same sample was also taken into another study, of yellow fever vaccine responses in identical twins.

The specimen was PBMCs. The receptors were sampled from a woman younger than 30 in good health.

This sequence joins TRBV27 and TRBJ1-4, with D hard to call. The CDR3 is made up of 14 amino acids. Per the germline V gene, CDR1 is MNHEY and CDR2 is SMNVEV (reference sequence). V dropped 4 bases and J dropped 5 bases, with 11 bases sitting between them. As DNA, the CDR3 is TGTGCCAGCAGTTCCGGTTCGGCGAATGAAAAACTGTTTTTT. It yields the protein CASSSGSANEKLFF.

The V gene is TRBV2, the J gene TRBJ1-3; no definite D call. Between the trimmed V and J ends, which lost 3 bases and 10 bases, there was a span of 10 bases. The germline CDR1 and CDR2 sequences are SNHLY and FYNNEI. The CDR3 length is 12 residues. CDR3 sequence reads: CASSDGGPTIYF. The DNA of the CDR3 is TGTGCCAGCAGTGATGGCGGACCGACCATATATTTT.

A few counts support this clonotype. This chain joins TRBV20-1 and TRBJ2-6; a weak D match, TRBD2 (6 bases). The CDR3 consists of 16 residues. Trimming removed 6 bases at V and 0 bases at J, with 15 bases between. Per the germline V gene, CDR1 is DFQATT and CDR2 is SNEGSKA (reference sequence). The CDR3 DNA reads as TGCAGTGCCGTCGGACGGGGGAGCTCTGGGGCCAACGTCCTGACTTTC. It encodes CSAVGRGSSGANVLTF.

This clonotype was detected only a few times. CDR3 in amino acids: CATSSPGASTDTQYF. The CDR3 DNA sequence: TGTGCCACCAGTAGTCCAGGGGCGAGCACAGATACGCAGTATTTT. The V call is TRBV24-1, the J call TRBJ2-3; D possibly corresponds to TRBD1 (6 bases). Germline loops: CDR1 KGHDR, CDR2 SFDVKD. The CDR3 length is 15 residues. With 6 bases removed from V and 0 bases from J, the gap between germline ends came to 12 bases.

The sample holds many counts of this clonotype. The chain combines TRBV28 with TRBJ2-2, with D maybe TRBD2 (5 bases). CDR3 length: 12 amino acids. Trimming removed 7 bases at V and 6 bases at J, with 9 bases between. From germline, CDR1 is MDHEN and CDR2 SYDVKM. The CDR3 here is CASKRESGELFF. The CDR3 DNA reads as TGTGCCAGCAAAAGGGAGTCCGGGGAGCTGTTTTTT.

This chain joins TRBV7-2 and TRBJ2-2, with D possibly called TRBD1 or TRBD2 (5 bases each). CDR1 and CDR2 from the germline V gene are SGHTA and FQGNSA. The CDR3 runs to 13 residues. CDR3 sequence reads: CVGDQQNTGELFF. DNA of the CDR3: TGTGTGGGGGATCAGCAGAACACCGGGGAGCTGTTTTTT.

The chain joins TRBV5-1 to TRBJ2-3; TRBD2 matches at 8 bases. The germline V gene encodes CDR1 SGHRS and CDR2 YFSETQ. The CDR3 consists of 14 residues. The ends lost 4 bases at V and 5 bases at J; junction bases unmatched: 6. CDR3 bases: TGCGCCAGCAGCCCCGGGACTAGTGGAGATACGCAGTATTTT. Its protein product is CASSPGTSGDTQYF.

V gene TRBV7-9 combines with J gene TRBJ2-7; 7 positions agree with TRBD1. Germline V CDR1 and CDR2: SEHNR, FQNEAQ (reference sequence). The trim removed 7 bases at V and 8 bases at J, leaving 17 bases unmatched. CDR3 length: 15 amino acids. The CDR3 DNA is TGTGCCAGCACCATACGGGACAGTTGGGACCTGAAGCAGTACGTC. Its protein product is CASTIRDSWDLKQYV.

This clonotype was seen repeatedly, ten times or more. The chain couples TRBV6-1 to TRBJ2-3; D is unresolved. V shed 8 bases and J shed 5 bases, with 5 bases lying between them. Germline loops: CDR1 MNHNS, CDR2 SASEGT. This CDR3 has 10 amino acids. The CDR3 reads CASGGDTQYF. The CDR3 nucleotides are TGTGCCAGCGGCGGAGATACGCAGTATTTT.

This chain uses TRBV10-1 with TRBJ1-5; D gene ambiguous. The V gene lost 3 bases and the J gene lost 5 bases, with 5 bases spanning the gap. Per germline, CDR1 WNHNN and CDR2 SYGVQD (reference sequence). The CDR3 covers 12 residues. The CDR3, as DNA: TGCGCCAGCAGTGACAGAGATCAGCCCCAGCATTTT. Translating gives CASSDRDQPQHF.

The chain combines TRBV20-1 with TRBJ2-5, with TRBD2 identical over 9 bases. From germline, CDR1 is DFQATT and CDR2 SNEGSKA (reference sequence). J gave up 5 bases and V 0 bases, and 1 base lay outside the gene matches. The CDR3 is 13 amino acids. The DNA for the CDR3 is TGCAGTGCTAGAGATGGGACTAGCGAGACCCAGTACTTC. Translated: CSARDGTSETQYF.

This clonotype was seen only a few times. The chain carries TRBV20-1 and TRBJ2-3, with 9 bases aligning to TRBD1. V gave up 0 bases and J gave up 5 bases; unmatched junction bases: 9. The germline V gene encodes CDR1 DFQATT and CDR2 SNEGSKA (reference sequence). CDR3 length: 16 amino acids. As DNA, the CDR3 is TGCAGTGCTAGAGATACGGGACAGGGCCCCGTAGATACGCAGTATTTT. It codes for CSARDTGQGPVDTQYF.

The chain combines TRBV12-3 or TRBV12-4 with TRBJ1-4; D unclear. Between the trimmed V and J ends, which lost 3 bases and 2 bases, there was a span of 1 base. This CDR3 spans 12 amino acids. Here the CDR3 reads CASSFTNEKLFF. Written as DNA, the CDR3 is TGTGCCAGCAGTTTCACTAATGAAAAACTGTTTTTT.

This clonotype has a handful of counts. The V gene is TRBV7-9, the J gene TRBJ2-4; TRBD2 is a possible D gene (6 bases). The germline V gene encodes CDR1 SEHNR and CDR2 FQNEAQ (reference sequence). Between the trimmed V and J ends, which lost 5 bases and 8 bases, there was a span of 19 bases. The CDR3 loop spans 15 amino acids. The CDR3: CASSPRPAREDIQYF. The CDR3 DNA is TGTGCCAGCAGCCCCCGACCGGCCAGGGAGGACATTCAGTACTTC.

The chain links TRBV20-1 to TRBJ2-7; D possibly corresponds to TRBD1 (6 bases). This CDR3 is 15 amino acids long. The ends were cut back, 1 base at V and 7 bases at J, with 20 bases in the middle. The germline gives CDR1 DFQATT, CDR2 SNEGSKA (reference sequence). This chain's CDR3 is CSARGGQRRLGEQYV. The CDR3 nucleotides read TGCAGTGCTAGAGGGGGACAAAGGAGGCTCGGGGAGCAGTACGTC.

CDR3 DNA sequence: TGTGCCAGCAGCCAATTATCCGCGGGGGGACCTCGCGATACGCAGTATTTT. This translates into CASSQLSAGGPRDTQYF. The chain recombines TRBV4-2 with TRBJ2-3; 8 bases fit TRBD2. Trimming removed 2 bases from V and 6 bases from J; junction bases left unmatched: 13. The CDR3 runs to 17 residues. Germline assignment: CDR1 LGHNA and CDR2 YNFKEQ.

This clonotype was found a few times. The chain joins TRBV28 to TRBJ2-7; 10 nucleotides match TRBD2. The CDR3 has 13 amino acids. Germline V gives CDR1 MDHEN, CDR2 SYDVKM. V lost 4 bases to trimming and J lost 7 bases; unmatched junction nucleotides: 4. For the CDR3, the DNA is TGTGCCAGCAGTTACCTAGCGGGAGTTGAGCAGTACTTC. Translated, it gives CASSYLAGVEQYF. Full variable domain (missing parts from reference TRBV28 and TRBJ2-7): DVKVTQSSRYLVKRTGEKVFLECVQDMDHENMFWYRQDPGLGLRLIYFSYDVKMKEKGDIPEGYSVSREKKERFSLILESASTNQTSMYLCASSYLAGVEQYFGPGTRLTVT.

The table lists this clonotype with a few counts. This sequence joins TRBV6-1 and TRBJ1-4; D call uncertain. Trimming shortened V by 6 bases and J by 4 bases, and 15 bases separated the two germline ends. This CDR3 has 15 amino acids. Looked up from germline, CDR1 is MNHNS and CDR2 is SASEGT. Here the CDR3 reads CASRPPGVHNEKLFF. The CDR3 DNA follows: TGTGCCAGCAGACCACCAGGCGTACATAATGAAAAACTGTTTTTT.

A few counts support this clonotype. The gene calls are TRBV5-1 and TRBJ1-1; TRBD1 is a possible D gene (5 bases). Germline V gene lookup returns CDR1 SGHRS and CDR2 YFSETQ. The CDR3 runs to 17 residues. The germline V and J ends were trimmed by 2 bases and 0 bases, with 17 bases remaining between them. In DNA form, the CDR3 reads TGCGCCAGCAGCTTTGTACAGGCGGGACTACTGAACACTGAAGCTTTCTTT. This translates into CASSFVQAGLLNTEAFF.

This clonotype was detected only a few times. This rearrangement joins TRBV5-1 to TRBJ1-3; the D is unclear. Trimming shortened V by 6 bases and J by 1 base, and 11 bases separated the two germline ends. Per germline, CDR1 SGHRS and CDR2 YFSETQ. The CDR3 extends over 14 amino acids. This CDR3 is CASNRDGSGNTIYF. Written as DNA, the CDR3 is TGCGCCAGCAACCGAGACGGATCTGGAAACACCATATATTTT.

The V call is TRBV6-1, the J call TRBJ1-5; 7 nucleotides agree with TRBD1. Per the germline V gene, CDR1 is MNHNS and CDR2 is SASEGT. V shed 6 bases, J shed 4 bases, and the junction held 9 bases outside the gene matches. The CDR3 has 15 amino acids. DNA for the CDR3: TGTGCCAGCAGGCCAACTACAGGGGTAAATCAGCCCCAGCATTTT. It specifies CASRPTTGVNQPQHF.

A few counts support this clonotype. V is TRBV3-1 and J is TRBJ1-2, with D perhaps TRBD1 (5 bases). Germline lookup yields CDR1 LGHDT and CDR2 YNNKEL (reference sequence). This CDR3 is 12 amino acids long. Trimming took 4 bases from V and 10 from J, leaving 13 bases between them. Written as DNA, the CDR3 is TGTGCCAGCAGCCCAGGAGGGGCAATCTACACCTTC. Its protein product is CASSPGGAIYTF. The variable domain in full, completed from reference TRBV3-1 and TRBJ1-2, reads DTAVSQTPKYLVTQMGNDKSIKCEQNLGHDTMYWYKQDSKKFLKIMFSYNNKELIINETVPNRFSPKSPDKAHLNLHINSLELGDSAVYFCASSPGGAIYTFGSGTRLTVV.